Listed here are 13 T cell receptor beta chains from one sample, sequenced in a study of blood T cell repertoires in COVID-19. Here immunoSEQ multiplex PCR was the method, and the copy in TCRdb shows in-frame clones only, minus some. The sample includes under 130,000 clones, around 85% of them seen just once. Sequenced sample: peripheral blood. Receptor source: a man between 70 and 80 years old with active or convalescent COVID-19.

This clone has more than one count but fewer than ten. V usage is TRBV4-1 and J usage is TRBJ1-1, with TRBD1 identical over 7 bases. After removal of 4 bases from V and 3 bases from J, the junction contained 5 bases not matched to a gene. Germline V gene lookup returns CDR1 MGHRA and CDR2 YSYEKL. This CDR3 is 14 amino acids long. The DNA for the CDR3 is TGCGCCAGCAGCCCAGGGGGGCAGGACACTGAAGCTTTCTTT. It encodes CASSPGGQDTEAFF.

The chain combines TRBV5-4 with TRBJ1-1; 7 nucleotides align to TRBD1. V gave up 5 bases and J gave up 5 bases; unmatched junction bases: 12. This CDR3 is 15 amino acids long. Germline lookup yields CDR1 SGHNT and CDR2 YYREEE (reference sequence). In DNA, the CDR3 is TGTGCCAGCAGATCCTCGACAGGGAGAGGAACTGAAGCTTTCTTT. It codes for CASRSSTGRGTEAFF.

The chain uses TRBV6-5 and TRBJ1-2; the D is unclear. The CDR3 covers 13 residues. V was shortened by 0 bases and J by 5 bases, with 7 bases between the two germline ends. Germline-derived CDR1 and CDR2 are MNHEY and SVGAGI. CDR3 region: CASSYSSFYGYTF. The CDR3 nucleotides are TGTGCCAGCAGTTACTCCTCTTTTTATGGCTACACCTTC.

This chain links TRBV5-5 with TRBJ2-2; D perhaps matches TRBD2 (5 bases). CDR1 SGHKS and CDR2 YYEKEE come from the germline V gene (reference sequence). V was cut by 2 bases and J by 4 bases, with 18 bases left in between. CDR3 length equals 17 residues. CDR3 residues: CASSFTFASSGTGELFF. The CDR3 DNA reads as TGTGCCAGCAGCTTTACATTTGCCTCCAGCGGCACCGGGGAGCTGTTTTTT.

The chain joins TRBV3-1 (or the pseudogene TRBV3-2) to TRBJ1-1; D is unresolved. The CDR3 has 15 residues. Germline CDR1 reads LGHDT; CDR2 reads YNNKEL (reference sequence). The V and J ends lost 4 bases and 3 bases respectively, with 15 bases between them. The CDR3 sequence is CASSPRLLGDTEAFF. The DNA for the CDR3 is TGTGCCAGCAGCCCAAGACTGTTAGGCGACACTGAAGCTTTCTTT.

The gene calls are TRBV27 and TRBJ1-6; no reliable D call. This CDR3 has 14 residues. CDR1 and CDR2 (germline): MNHEY, SMNVEV (reference sequence). Trimming removed 0 bases at V and 10 bases at J, with 10 bases between. CDR3 in DNA: TGTGCCAGCAGTTTATCGGGCGCAGACTCACCCCTCCACTTT. The encoded protein is CASSLSGADSPLHF.

The table lists this clone with a few counts. V usage is TRBV2 and J usage is TRBJ1-2; tentative D call: TRBD1 (5 bases). The CDR3 consists of 14 residues. Germline CDR1 is SNHLY and CDR2 is FYNNEI. V lost 3 bases, J lost 7 bases, and 15 bases lay in between. The CDR3 spells CASSDQGRDFGYTF. Written as DNA, the CDR3 is TGTGCCAGCAGTGATCAGGGTCGAGACTTTGGCTACACCTTC.

This clone has only a few counts. The CDR3 DNA follows: TGTGCCAGCAGTTCACTAGCGGGAGGGCCCAATGAGCAGTTCTTC. Its translation is CASSSLAGGPNEQFF. The rearrangement uses TRBV28 and TRBJ2-1; TRBD2 matches at 13 bases. Unmatched junction bases numbered 3, after V lost 4 bases and J lost 6 bases. The length of the CDR3 is 15 residues. The V gene's germline CDR1 is MDHEN and CDR2 SYDVKM.

This clone was seen a handful of times. CDR3 nucleotide sequence: TGTGCCAGGATGGACAGGGTTTCACGTACTGAAGCTTTCTTT. Translated: CARMDRVSRTEAFF. The chain carries TRBV21-1 and TRBJ1-1; TRBD1 is the table's D call, not checked against the DNA. TRBV21-1 is deemed a pseudogene. The CDR3 covers 14 residues.

This CDR3 reads CASSRTPGGKTGELFF. CDR3 nucleotides: TGCGCCAGCAGCCGGACCCCGGGAGGAAAGACCGGGGAGCTGTTTTTT. The chain links TRBV4-1 to TRBJ2-2; 7 nucleotides line up with TRBD2. Looked up from germline, CDR1 is MGHRA and CDR2 is YSYEKL. This CDR3 comprises 16 residues. J lost 5 bases, V lost 4 bases, and 10 bases had no gene match.

V is TRBV20-1 and J is TRBJ2-7; 9 bases align to TRBD2. The CDR3 runs to 14 residues. The germline gives CDR1 DFQATT, CDR2 SNEGSKA (reference sequence). The V segment lost 3 bases and the J segment 5 bases; nucleotides outside the gene matches: 8. The CDR3 DNA reads as TGCAGTGCTAGTCTGGTAGCGGGAGCTAACGAGCAGTACTTC. Its translation: CSASLVAGANEQYF.

J is TRBJ2-1 and V is TRBV19, with TRBD1 matching 9 bases. Germline CDR1 LNHDA, CDR2 SQIVND (reference sequence). V shed 5 bases and J 7 bases; nucleotides not matched to a gene: 9. This CDR3 region has 15 residues. CDR3 protein: CASSSDRGVNNEQFF. The CDR3 region has the DNA TGTGCCAGTAGTTCGGACAGGGGAGTCAATAATGAGCAGTTCTTC.

This chain links TRBV7-2 with TRBJ2-7; TRBD2 might be the D (7 bases). The germline V gene has CDR1 SGHTA and CDR2 FQGNSA. Trimming left V 3 bases short and J 6 bases short, with 18 bases between. The length of the CDR3 is 15 residues. Here the CDR3 reads CASSFAGASGGEQYF. The CDR3 DNA reads as TGTGCCAGCAGCTTCGCGGGGGCTAGCGGCGGCGAGCAGTACTTC.